Listed below are T cell receptor beta chains from one sample, sequenced in a study of T cells after posttransplantation cyclophosphamide. The method was immunoSEQ multiplex PCR; TCRdb's version includes in-frame clones alone and lacks a portion of them. The sample has some 19,000 clones; around 89% are singletons. The sequencing used PBMCs, collected 359 days after allogeneic stem cell transplant with calcineurin inhibitor and methotrexate. The origin of the receptors is a female patient in her 30s who received an allogeneic stem cell transplant from an unrelated donor, was CMV-positive, and had acute and chronic GVHD. A share of the T cells may be of graft donor origin. Both conserved end residues are part of each CDR3. D genes are given only for firm matches. Rows give clone size only sometimes, using once, few, many, or a class for an expanded clone.

J | V | D | size | DNA | CDR3
TRBJ2-1 | TRBV30 | - | - | TGTGCCTGGAGTCTCTTGGACTCCAAGCAGTTCTTC | CAWSLLDSKQFF
TRBJ1-1 | TRBV28 | TRBD1 | once | TGTGCCAGCAGTTTTCAACAGGGGACGGGGAACACTGAAGCTTTCTTT | CASSFQQGTGNTEAFF
TRBJ2-2 | TRBV7-9 | TRBD2 | - | TGTGCCAGCAGCCTAGGGACTAGCGGGAGGACCGGGGAGCTGTTTTTT | CASSLGTSGRTGELFF
TRBJ2-6 | TRBV4-3 | TRBD1 | once | TGCGCCAGCAGCCAAGCCGGGACAGGGAGTGCCCAACAGTTTGGGGCCAACGTCCTGACTTTC | CASSQAGTGSAQQFGANVLTF
TRBJ2-7 | TRBV19 | - | - | TGTGCCAGTAGTATGAGTGATAGCGGATTCACCTACGAGCAGTACTTC | CASSMSDSGFTYEQYF
TRBJ1-1 | TRBV11-2 | - | - | TGTGCCAGCAGCTCCCAGCGCTTCTACACTGAAGCTTTCTTT | CASSSQRFYTEAFF
TRBJ2-1 | TRBV28 | TRBD1 | - | TGTGCCAGCAACCCTTCGCAGGGGGCAGGGGATGAGCAGTTCTTC | CASNPSQGAGDEQFF
TRBJ1-2 | TRBV18 | TRBD1 | - | TGTGCCAGCTCACCATTCCAACAGGGGCGGGACTATGGCTACACCTTC | CASSPFQQGRDYGYTF
TRBJ2-6 | TRBV9 | TRBD1 | - | TGTGCCAGCAGCGTAGCGGACAGGGTGAACGTCCTGACTTTC | CASSVADRVNVLTF
TRBJ2-3 | TRBV6-5 | - | - | TGTGCCACCCAGGCGCGGGGGCTAAGCACAGATACGCAGTATTTT | CATQARGLSTDTQYF
TRBJ2-1 | TRBV4-3 | TRBD2 | - | TGCGCCAGCAGCCGCGGTATAGCGGGAGGGGCTGAGCAGTTCTTC | CASSRGIAGGAEQFF
TRBJ2-2 | TRBV18 | - | - | TGTGCCAGCTCACCAAGGACAGATGAAAACACCGGGGAGCTGTTTTTT | CASSPRTDENTGELFF
TRBJ2-7 | TRBV10-1 | - | - | TGCGCCAGCAGTGAGGGGGGGAGCTACGAGCAGTACTTC | CASSEGGSYEQYF
TRBJ2-4 | TRBV19 | - | - | TGTGCCAGTAGTATGCACACACAAAACATTCAGTACTTC | CASSMHTQNIQYF
TRBJ2-6 | TRBV27 | - | - | TGTGCCAGCAGTTACAGGTCTGGGGCCAACGTCCTGACTTTC | CASSYRSGANVLTF
TRBJ1-5 | TRBV15 | TRBD1 | - | TGTGCCACCAGGACGACAGGGGCGAGCAATCAGCCCCAGCATTTT | CATRTTGASNQPQHF
TRBJ1-1 | TRBV2 | - | - | TGTGCCAGCAGTGGACGGACAGTGAACACTGAAGCTTTCTTT | CASSGRTVNTEAFF
TRBJ1-2 | TRBV5-8 | - | - | TGTGCCAGCAGCTACTCCAGGGTAGACTATGGCTACACCTTC | CASSYSRVDYGYTF
TRBJ2-7 | TRBV28 | TRBD2 | - | TGTGCCAGCAGTCAAGGGACTAGCGGGACCCGGGAGCAGTACTTC | CASSQGTSGTREQYF
TRBJ1-2 | TRBV28 | - | - | TGTGCCAGCAGCCTCCTAACAGGGAGCGGCTACACCTTC | CASSLLTGSGYTF
TRBJ2-5 | TRBV5-6 | TRBD2 | - | TGTGCCAGCAGATACGGACTAGCGGGTATCGAGACCCAGTACTTC | CASRYGLAGIETQYF
TRBJ2-7 | TRBV13 | - | once | TGTGCCAGCAGCTCAGCGGACCTCACCTCCTACGAGCAGTACTTC | CASSSADLTSYEQYF
TRBJ1-1 | TRBV5-4 | - | - | TGTGCCAGCAGCTTGCCACAGGTGAACACTGAAGCTTTCTTT | CASSLPQVNTEAFF
TRBJ2-5 | TRBV7-2 | TRBD2 | - | TGTGCCAGCGGAGGGGAAACTAGCGGGAGGAGAGAGACCCAGTACTTC | CASGGETSGRRETQYF
TRBJ2-7 | TRBV30 | - | - | TGTGCCTGGAGGGGGGCAGGGGTGGACGAGCAGTACTTC | CAWRGAGVDEQYF
TRBJ2-1 | TRBV2 | TRBD2 | - | TGTGCCAGCAGTGAAAGCGGGGAATACAATGAGCAGTTCTTC | CASSESGEYNEQFF
TRBJ2-3 | TRBV5-1 | - | - | TGCGCCAGCAGCTTTCTTGGGCTAGCCGCAGATACGCAGTATTTT | CASSFLGLAADTQYF
TRBJ2-2 | TRBV5-6 | TRBD2 | - | TGTGCCAGCAGCTTCTTAGGGCTAGCGGACTACGCGAACACCGGGGAGCTGTTTTTT | CASSFLGLADYANTGELFF
TRBJ1-2 | TRBV7-9 | TRBD1 | - | TGTGCCAGCAGCCAGGCAGGGGGAGATAACTATGGCTACACCTTC | CASSQAGGDNYGYTF
TRBJ2-7 | TRBV7-9 | TRBD1 | - | TGTGCCAGCAGCGCTACAGGGGGCCTCTCCTACGAGCAGTACTTC | CASSATGGLSYEQYF
TRBJ1-1 | TRBV27 | - | - | TGTGCCAGCAGTTTTAACATCCTCACGAACACTGAAGCTTTCTTT | CASSFNILTNTEAFF
TRBJ2-7 | TRBV5-1 | TRBD2 | - | TGCGCCAGCAGCTTTTCTAGCGGGAGCAACTACGAGCAGTACTTC | CASSFSSGSNYEQYF
TRBJ2-5 | TRBV2 | TRBD1 | - | TGTGCCAGCAGTGAGGAAGGACAGGCTCAAGAGACCCAGTACTTC | CASSEEGQAQETQYF
TRBJ2-2 | TRBV7-2 | - | - | TGTGCCAGCAGCCCCTACACCGGGGAGCTGTTTTTT | CASSPYTGELFF
TRBJ2-1 | TRBV7-9 | TRBD2 | - | TGTGCCAGCAGGACTAGCGGGAGGGCCAGCTCCTACAATGAGCAGTTCTTC | CASRTSGRASSYNEQFF
TRBJ2-7 | TRBV7-9 | TRBD2 | - | TGTGCCAGCAGCTTCTGGACTAGCGGGAGCGGAGAGCAGTACTTC | CASSFWTSGSGEQYF
TRBJ1-5 | TRBV5-5 | - | once | TGTGCCAGCAGCTTGGGGTGGCAGGATAATCAGCCCCAGCATTTT | CASSLGWQDNQPQHF
TRBJ2-3 | TRBV7-9 | TRBD1 | - | TGTGCCAGCAGCTTTTCCGGGACAGGGTCAGATACGCAGTATTTT | CASSFSGTGSDTQYF
TRBJ1-1 | TRBV19 | TRBD1 | - | TGTGCCAGTCGACTGGGGACAGGGGTCAACACTGAAGCTTTCTTT | CASRLGTGVNTEAFF
TRBJ2-3 | TRBV18 | - | - | TGTGCCAGCTCACCACCGTTGGCCGGCACAGATACGCAGTATTTT | CASSPPLAGTDTQYF
TRBJ1-2 | TRBV27 | TRBD1 | - | TGTGCCAGCTCCACAGGGGGCAGCTATGGCTACACCTTC | CASSTGGSYGYTF
TRBJ2-2 | TRBV10-1 | - | - | TGCGCCAGCAGTGAGACGCGCACCGGGGAGCTGTTTTTT | CASSETRTGELFF
TRBJ2-6 | TRBV30 | - | - | TGTGCCTGCCCCAGGCTGGCAGCAAGCTCTGGGGCCAACGTCCTGACTTTC | CACPRLAASSGANVLTF
TRBJ1-5 | TRBV4-1 | - | - | TGCGCCAGCAGCCAAGGAGTGGGGGGGCCCTTTTCCAATCAGCCCCAGCATTTT | CASSQGVGGPFSNQPQHF
TRBJ2-7 | TRBV7-2 | TRBD1 | - | TGTGCCAGCAGCCATAATGGACAGGGGGCTACCTACGAGCAGTACTTC | CASSHNGQGATYEQYF
TRBJ2-3 | TRBV6-6 | - | - | TGTGCCAGCAGGAAGGGGGACACAGATACGCAGTATTTT | CASRKGDTDTQYF
TRBJ1-5 | TRBV19 | - | few | TGTGCCAGTAATACAGTTAGCAATCAGCCCCAGCATTTT | CASNTVSNQPQHF
TRBJ1-4 | TRBV19 | - | - | TGTGCCAGCCTCCCGCAGGGCTCTAATGAAAAACTGTTTTTT | CASLPQGSNEKLFF